This passage covers 31 T cell receptor beta chains from one sample sequenced in a study of blood T cell repertoires in COVID-19. Assay used: immunoSEQ multiplex PCR; TCRdb lists only in-frame clones, some missing. The profile covers roughly 500,000 clones, with around 89% appearing a single time and approximately 2% taken by the ten largest. What was sequenced was PBMCs or T cells enriched from blood (not recorded which). Receptors were obtained from a woman in her forties who had recovered from COVID-19.

The chain links TRBV9 to TRBJ2-3, with TRBD2 as a possible D gene (5 bases). The germline V gene encodes CDR1 SGDLS and CDR2 YYNGEE. The CDR3 is 14 residues long. V dropped 6 bases and J dropped 0 bases, with 11 bases sitting between them. The CDR3 bases are TGTGCCAGCACCACTAGTTCTAGCACAGATACGCAGTATTTT. The encoded protein is CASTTSSSTDTQYF.

The genes are TRBV19 and TRBJ2-2; 9 positions agree with TRBD1. Germline trimming cut 4 bases from V and 6 bases from J; bases unmatched to any gene: 15. This CDR3 comprises 18 residues. Germline V gene data show CDR1 as LNHDA and CDR2 as SQIVND (reference sequence). As DNA, the CDR3 is TGTGCCAGTAGTACACCCCCCGGGACAGGGAGCCAGCCCGGGGAGCTGTTTTTT. Translated: CASSTPPGTGSQPGELFF. Supplemented by reference TRBV19 and TRBJ2-2, the full variable domain reads DGGITQSPKYLFRKEGQNVTLSCEQNLNHDAMYWYRQDPGQGLRLIYYSQIVNDFQKGDIAEGYSVSREKKESFPLTVTSAQKNPTAFYLCASSTPPGTGSQPGELFFGEGSRLTVL.

J is TRBJ2-7 and V is TRBV10-3; tentatively, D is TRBD1 (5 bases). V was clipped by 0 bases and J by 0 bases, with 9 bases between them. The CDR3 totals 15 residues. Germline V gives CDR1 ENHRY, CDR2 SYGVKD. The DNA of the CDR3 is TGTGCCATCAGTGAGTCTGCAGGGCGCTCCTACGAGCAGTACTTC. It codes for CAISESAGRSYEQYF.

This clone was observed a single time. The chain recombines TRBV28 with TRBJ1-3; TRBD1 might be the D (6 bases). Germline V gene sequence: CDR1 MDHEN, CDR2 SYDVKM. This CDR3 comprises 14 residues. The ends were cut back, 6 bases at V and 0 bases at J, with 9 bases in the middle. The CDR3 region is CASRTGYSGNTIYF. The DNA for the CDR3 is TGTGCCAGCAGGACAGGTTACTCTGGAAACACCATATATTTT.

The genes are TRBV5-6 and TRBJ1-2, with 7 bases aligning to TRBD1. CDR3 length: 13 residues. The V gene end was trimmed by 4 bases and the J gene end by 6 bases; junction bases not matched to a gene: 6. From germline, CDR1 is SGHDT and CDR2 YYEEEE. The CDR3 is CASSLTGSDGYTF. The CDR3 nucleotides are TGTGCCAGCAGCCTGACAGGGTCTGATGGCTACACCTTC.

The gene calls are TRBV6-1 and TRBJ1-2; maybe TRBD1 (5 bases). Trimming took off 2 bases at V and 1 base at J, with 14 bases between the two ends. Germline V CDR1 and CDR2: MNHNS, SASEGT. The CDR3 has 16 amino acids. The CDR3 DNA is TGTGCCAGCAGTGAAATACAGGTCAACCTTAACTATGGCTACACCTTC. It specifies CASSEIQVNLNYGYTF.

The V gene is TRBV19, the J gene TRBJ2-7; 7 bases line up with TRBD1. The CDR3 runs 13 residues. Trimming removed 6 bases from V and 4 bases from J; junction bases left unmatched: 6. Germline V gene lookup returns CDR1 LNHDA and CDR2 SQIVND (reference sequence). This CDR3 is CASRRGQEYEQYF. CDR3 coding DNA: TGTGCCAGTAGAAGAGGACAGGAGTACGAGCAGTACTTC.

V usage is TRBV11-3 and J usage is TRBJ2-1; a weak D match, TRBD2 (5 bases). Germline CDR1 and CDR2: SGHNT and YENEEA. This CDR3 comprises 16 residues. Trimming removed 0 bases from V and 7 bases from J, with 16 bases in between. The DNA for the CDR3 is TGTGCCAGCAGCTTAGATACGATGAGGGCACAGAATGAGCAGTTCTTC. It codes for CASSLDTMRAQNEQFF.

The V call is TRBV12-5, the J call TRBJ2-5; 7 bases agree with TRBD2. V was clipped by 3 bases and J by 5 bases; unmatched bases: 9. The CDR3 extends over 15 amino acids. From germline, CDR1 is LGHNT and CDR2 FRNRAP. The CDR3 nucleotides are TGTGCTAGTGGTTTTGGGGGGAGGGTTCTGGAGACCCAGTACTTC. Residues: CASGFGGRVLETQYF.

The chain couples TRBV6-5 to TRBJ1-2, with TRBD1 matching 7 bases. Germline CDR1 reads MNHEY; CDR2 reads SVGAGI. J lost 7 bases, V lost 8 bases, and 10 bases had no gene match. The CDR3 runs 13 residues. CDR3: CASRTGQVSGYTF. The CDR3 region has the DNA TGTGCCAGCCGTACCGGACAGGTTTCTGGCTACACCTTC.

The J gene is TRBJ2-7, the V gene TRBV2; D unresolved. V lost 4 bases to trimming and J lost 3 bases, with 10 bases between them. Germline lookup yields CDR1 SNHLY and CDR2 FYNNEI. The CDR3 sequence is 13 residues long. CDR3 sequence reads: CASSGRLNYEQYF. The DNA for the CDR3 is TGTGCCAGCAGTGGCAGGCTCAACTACGAGCAGTACTTC.

On this clone itself: Compared with germline, one end of the junction differs, possibly owing to a read error. V usage is TRBV18 and J usage is TRBJ2-6; 8 nucleotides align to TRBD2. Germline values: CDR1 KGHSH, CDR2 LQKENI. This CDR3 is built from 16 residues. The CDR3 sequence is CASSPLAGPGANVLTF. The DNA of the CDR3 is TGTGCCAGCTCACCCTTAGCGGGACCTGGGGCTAACGTCCTGACTTTC.

The chain employs TRBV27 and TRBJ2-1, with 8 nucleotides matching TRBD2. With 3 bases clipped from V and 8 bases from J, the junction kept 6 bases outside the gene matches. This CDR3 is 14 amino acids long. The germline CDR1 and CDR2 sequences are MNHEY and SMNVEV (reference sequence). As DNA, the CDR3 is TGTGCCAGCAGTTTCGGGACTAGTTTCGATGAGCAGTTCTTC. Its protein product is CASSFGTSFDEQFF.

The chain joins TRBV18 to TRBJ1-5; 7 bases are a match to TRBD1. V trimming: 3 bases; J trimming: 2 bases; junction bases outside the gene matches: 4. This CDR3 is 15 amino acids long. CDR1 and CDR2 (germline): KGHSH, LQKENI. The CDR3 bases are TGTGCCAGCTCACCGACTGGACAGGGCAATCAGCCCCAGCATTTT. Its protein product is CASSPTGQGNQPQHF.

The J gene is TRBJ1-1, the V gene TRBV3-1 (or the pseudogene TRBV3-2); D remains ambiguous. The CDR3 totals 15 residues. Per the germline V gene, CDR1 is LGHDT and CDR2 is YNNKEL (reference sequence). The V end lost 0 bases, the J end lost 5 bases, and 13 bases lay between the germline ends. CDR3: CASSQDPRSGTEAFF. The CDR3 DNA is TGTGCCAGCAGCCAAGATCCCAGGTCGGGAACTGAAGCTTTCTTT.

This chain joins TRBV18 and TRBJ1-5, with TRBD1 as a possible D gene (6 bases). CDR3 length: 15 residues. V was cut by 3 bases and J by 5 bases, with 14 bases left in between. CDR1 is KGHSH, CDR2 LQKENI, per germline. The CDR3 region is CASSPTGRGYQPQHF. DNA for the CDR3: TGTGCCAGCTCACCTACAGGGAGGGGATATCAGCCCCAGCATTTT.

The DNA for the CDR3 is TGTGCCAGCAGCTCCATATGGGGGGATAGAGCCGGGGAGCTGTTTTTT. This translates into CASSSIWGDRAGELFF. The V call is TRBV11-2, the J call TRBJ2-2, with TRBD2 as a possible D gene (6 bases). The CDR3 extends over 16 amino acids. Germline values: CDR1 SGHAT, CDR2 FQNNGV. V dropped 4 bases and J dropped 6 bases, with 18 bases sitting between them.

The V call is TRBV2, the J call TRBJ2-5, with D maybe TRBD1 (5 bases). Germline values: CDR1 SNHLY, CDR2 FYNNEI. The CDR3 extends over 13 amino acids. V was shortened by 2 bases and J by 4 bases, with 8 bases between the two germline ends. CDR3 region: CASSERDRETQYF. The CDR3 coding sequence is TGTGCCAGCAGTGAAAGAGACAGAGAGACCCAGTACTTC.

V is TRBV27 and J is TRBJ1-1, with a tentative D call TRBD1 (5 bases). Deletions cut 0 bases from V and 5 bases from J, with 13 bases between. Germline CDR1 is MNHEY and CDR2 is SMNVEV (reference sequence). CDR3 size: 15 residues. The CDR3 DNA follows: TGTGCCAGCAGTTTATCAGGGCAGGGTGAAACTGAAGCTTTCTTT. It codes for CASSLSGQGETEAFF.

The rearrangement links TRBV6-2 or TRBV6-3 to TRBJ2-5, with D perhaps TRBD1 (6 bases). Germline loops: CDR1 MNHEY, CDR2 SVGEGT. CDR3 size: 11 residues. The ends were cut back, 5 bases at V and 7 bases at J, with 8 bases in the middle. Here the CDR3 DNA reads TGTGCCAGCAGTCAAGGGGGGACCCAGTACTTC. Translated: CASSQGGTQYF.

V is TRBV6-5 and J is TRBJ1-2, with D tentatively TRBD1 (6 bases). The CDR3 spans 13 residues. The germline gives CDR1 MNHEY, CDR2 SVGAGI. Trimming shortened V by 6 bases and J by 8 bases, and 16 bases separated the two germline ends. In DNA form, the CDR3 reads TGTGCCAGCAGGCCACGGACAGTTCGCGGCTACACCTTC. Protein: CASRPRTVRGYTF.

This clone was seen once. The chain joins TRBV12-3 or TRBV12-4 to TRBJ2-1, with D hard to call. This CDR3 comprises 12 residues. V was pared by 7 bases and J by 8 bases, with 12 bases between. CDR3 sequence: CASTPGIYEQFF. The CDR3 DNA follows: TGTGCCAGCACCCCAGGCATTTATGAGCAGTTCTTC.

This chain uses TRBV27 with TRBJ1-4; perhaps TRBD1 as D (5 bases). Trimming took 4 bases from V and 7 from J, leaving 13 bases between them. This CDR3 contains 14 residues. Germline V CDR1 and CDR2: MNHEY, SMNVEV (reference sequence). In nucleotides, the CDR3 is TGTGCCAGCAGTTATTCAGGGTCTCCTGAAAAACTGTTTTTT. Translating it yields CASSYSGSPEKLFF.

The chain has TRBV20-1 and TRBJ2-3; D is unresolved. This CDR3 contains 14 residues. The germline CDR1 and CDR2 sequences are DFQATT and SNEGSKA (reference sequence). The V and J ends lost 3 bases and 0 bases respectively, with 10 bases between them. This chain's CDR3 is CSASPRTSTDTQYF. CDR3 coding DNA: TGCAGTGCTAGTCCTAGAACTAGCACAGATACGCAGTATTTT.

The CDR3 region has the DNA TGTGCCAGCAGTTTCAGTGGGACAGGGAGGGGTCAGCCCCAGCATTTT. It specifies CASSFSGTGRGQPQHF. The V and J genes are TRBV27 and TRBJ1-5, with 9 nucleotides matching TRBD1. V was pared by 3 bases and J by 6 bases, with 9 bases of the junction left unmatched. From germline, CDR1 is MNHEY and CDR2 SMNVEV (reference sequence). This CDR3 region has 16 residues.

There are a few counts of this clone. Other DNA sequences from this sample encode an identical CDR3 as well. V and J are TRBV20-1 and TRBJ2-7, with no clear D. Germline-derived CDR1 and CDR2 are DFQATT and SNEGSKA (reference sequence). The CDR3 consists of 11 residues. V dropped 2 bases and J dropped 3 bases, with 5 bases sitting between them. The CDR3 reads CSARSGYEQYF. In nucleotides, the CDR3 is TGCAGTGCTAGATCCGGCTACGAGCAGTACTTC.

The genes are TRBV6-1 and TRBJ2-7, with no clear D. There are 14 residues in the CDR3. V lost 1 base and J 0 bases, leaving 7 bases between the germline ends. Looked up from germline, CDR1 is MNHNS and CDR2 is SASEGT. This chain's CDR3 is CASSEVAVSYEQYF. DNA of the CDR3: TGTGCCAGCAGTGAAGTGGCGGTCTCCTACGAGCAGTACTTC.

The V and J genes are TRBV28 and TRBJ1-1, with D tentatively TRBD1 (6 bases). CDR1 and CDR2 (germline): MDHEN, SYDVKM. V was trimmed by 5 bases and J by 2 bases, leaving 12 bases between them. CDR3 length: 14 residues. As DNA, the CDR3 is TGTGCCAGCAGTCCCGGGACAACAAACACTGAAGCTTTCTTT. It is translated as CASSPGTTNTEAFF.

The chain carries TRBV5-1 and TRBJ2-1; D not certain. In germline, CDR1 is SGHRS, CDR2 YFSETQ. V was clipped by 4 bases and J by 5 bases, with 16 bases between them. This CDR3 spans 15 amino acids. CDR3 loop: CASSTPMGRHNEQFF. The CDR3 DNA sequence: TGCGCCAGCAGCACGCCAATGGGCAGGCACAATGAGCAGTTCTTC. The complete variable domain, with remaining parts taken from reference TRBV5-1 and TRBJ2-1, reads KAGVTQTPRYLIKTRGQQVTLSCSPISGHRSVSWYQQTPGQGLQFLFEYFSETQRNKGNFPGRFSGRQFSNSRSEMNVSTLELGDSALYLCASSTPMGRHNEQFFGPGTRLTVL.

This chain joins TRBV11-3 and TRBJ2-1, with TRBD1 as a possible D gene (5 bases). Germline V gives CDR1 SGHNT, CDR2 YENEEA. The length of the CDR3 is 14 residues. V was cut by 0 bases and J by 10 bases, with 13 bases left in between. The CDR3 reads CASSLDLTGAEQFF. The CDR3 DNA reads TGTGCCAGCAGCTTAGATCTCACAGGAGCCGAGCAGTTCTTC.

The chain combines TRBV18 with TRBJ1-3; weak D call: TRBD1 (6 bases). Per germline, CDR1 KGHSH and CDR2 LQKENI. The CDR3 loop spans 16 amino acids. Trimming took 6 bases from V and 8 from J, leaving 23 bases between them. CDR3 in DNA: TGTGCCAGCTCCCTCGGGGTTGCCGGGGGGCCGGACACCATATATTTT. It encodes CASSLGVAGGPDTIYF.